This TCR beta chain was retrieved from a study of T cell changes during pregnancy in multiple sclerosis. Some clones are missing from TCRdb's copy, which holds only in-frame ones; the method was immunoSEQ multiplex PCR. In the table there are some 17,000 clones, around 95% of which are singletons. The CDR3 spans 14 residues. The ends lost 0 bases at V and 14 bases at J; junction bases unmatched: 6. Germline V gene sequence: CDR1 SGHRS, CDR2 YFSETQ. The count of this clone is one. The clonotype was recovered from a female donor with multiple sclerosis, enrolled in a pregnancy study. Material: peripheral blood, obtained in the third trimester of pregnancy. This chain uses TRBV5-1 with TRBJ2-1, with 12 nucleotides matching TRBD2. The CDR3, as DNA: TGCGCCAGCAGCTTGGATCCTAGCGGGAGGGTAAAGTTCTTC. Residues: CASSLDPSGRVKFF.